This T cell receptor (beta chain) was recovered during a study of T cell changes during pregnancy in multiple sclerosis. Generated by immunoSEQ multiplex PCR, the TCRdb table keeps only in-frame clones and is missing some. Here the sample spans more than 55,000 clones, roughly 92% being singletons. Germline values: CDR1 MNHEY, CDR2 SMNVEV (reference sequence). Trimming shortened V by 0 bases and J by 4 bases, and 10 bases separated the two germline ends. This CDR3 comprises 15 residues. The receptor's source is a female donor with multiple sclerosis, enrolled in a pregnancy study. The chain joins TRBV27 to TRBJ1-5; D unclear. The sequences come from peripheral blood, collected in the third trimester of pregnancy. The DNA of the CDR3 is TGTGCCAGCAGTTTATCCCGCCGGACTAATCAGCCCCAGCATTTT. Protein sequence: CASSLSRRTNQPQHF.